This section outlines one T cell receptor (beta chain) sequence together with its context. Some clones are missing from TCRdb's copy, which holds only in-frame ones; the method was immunoSEQ multiplex PCR. The sample includes a few hundred thousand clones, about 89% of them seen just once. The entry originates in a study of blood T cell repertoires in COVID-19. This CDR3 has 15 amino acids. Looked up from germline, CDR1 is SNHLY and CDR2 is FYNNEI. V was clipped by 7 bases and J by 3 bases; unmatched bases: 10. The TCR sequence derives from a woman aged 45-65 years with acute or convalescent COVID-19. Sequencing input: peripheral blood. V and J are TRBV2 and TRBJ1-1, with 8 positions matching TRBD1. The CDR3 DNA sequence: TGTGCCAGCACACTAACGACAGGGGCTGACACTGAAGCTTTCTTT. This encodes CASTLTTGADTEAFF.